These 25 T cell receptor beta chains share one sample of origin, sequenced in a study of T cell clusters in autoimmune cytopenias. TRB was amplified by touch-down multiplex PCR, primer pools A and B combined. With the multiplex PCR reads reprocessed, TCRdb shows one record per CDR3 protein and no DNA. This sample contains about 8,300 distinct CDR3 sequences. Each sample's input was roughly 230 ng genomic DNA, 35,000 to 40,000 genome equivalents. Sequenced input: peripheral blood. All receptors come from a human donor with an autoimmune cytopenia or autoimmune hepatitis (not recorded which).

The chain uses TRBV6-6 and TRBJ2-7; the TCRdb D gene call, TRBD1, has no DNA to confirm it. CDR1 MNHNY and CDR2 SVGAGI come from the germline V gene (reference sequence). The CDR3 is 16 amino acids. CDR3 residues: CASSAGTLDPMYEQYF.

Its frequency marks this clonotype as medium-sized. The chain employs TRBV7-2 and TRBJ2-3. Germline lookup yields CDR1 SGHTA and CDR2 FQGNSA. The CDR3 is made up of 12 amino acids. CDR3 sequence reads: CASSHLTDTQYF.

This clonotype is medium-sized by frequency. The CDR3 loop reads CASSQGLAAYNEQFF. The chain is built from TRBV6-2 or TRBV6-3 and TRBJ2-1; TCRdb proposes TRBD2, but this gene call is untestable without DNA. Germline assignment: CDR1 MNHEY and CDR2 SVGEGT. There are 15 residues in the CDR3.

The CDR3 spells CASSPRGRESGAFF. This sequence joins TRBV18 and TRBJ1-1. CDR1 and CDR2 from the germline V gene are KGHSH and LQKENI. The CDR3 is 14 amino acids.

This clonotype is medium-sized (0.01 to 0.1%) by frequency. The J gene is TRBJ1-5, the V gene TRBV19; the TCRdb call, TRBD1, lacks DNA for checking. This CDR3 contains 12 residues. CDR1 LNHDA and CDR2 SQIVND come from the germline V gene (reference sequence). CDR3 residues: CASSIEAGSLHF.

The genes are TRBV18 and TRBJ1-6. This CDR3 has 14 amino acids. The germline CDR1 and CDR2 sequences are KGHSH and LQKENI. The CDR3: CASSPQGANSPLHF. Filled out from reference TRBV18 and TRBJ1-6, the complete variable domain reads NAGVMQNPRHLVRRRGQEARLRCSPMKGHSHVYWYRQLPEEGLKFMVYLQKENIIDESGMPKERFSAEFPKEGPSILRIQQVVRGDSAAYFCASSPQGANSPLHFGNGTRLTVT.

The rearrangement links TRBV20-1 to TRBJ1-4; as DNA is missing, the TRBD1 call by TCRdb cannot be tested. Germline loops: CDR1 DFQATT, CDR2 SNEGSKA (reference sequence). This CDR3 is 13 amino acids long. CDR3 in amino acids: CSANDREREKLFF.

V gene TRBV13 combines with J gene TRBJ1-1; absent DNA, TCRdb's TRBD1 call cannot be checked. Germline values: CDR1 PRHDT, CDR2 FYEKMQ (reference sequence). The CDR3 contains 17 residues. This CDR3 is CASSTGPRLRVNTEAFF. The whole variable domain, filled in from reference TRBV13 and TRBJ1-1, reads AAGVIQSPRHLIKEKRETATLKCYPIPRHDTVYWYQQGPGQDPQFLISFYEKMQSDKGSIPDRFSAQQFSDYHSELNMSSLELGDSALYFCASSTGPRLRVNTEAFFGQGTRLTVV.

Frequency places this clonotype as medium-sized. The J gene is TRBJ1-5, the V gene TRBV6-5; TCRdb designates TRBD1, a call that cannot be tested without DNA. The CDR3 loop spans 14 amino acids. From germline, CDR1 is MNHEY and CDR2 SVGAGI. This chain's CDR3 is CASSSTARNQPQHF.

According to its frequency, this clonotype is medium-sized. The chain uses TRBV6-1 and TRBJ1-5. Germline V gene sequence: CDR1 MNHNS, CDR2 SASEGT. The CDR3 is 15 amino acids. The CDR3 sequence: CASRQSADSNQPQHF.

CDR3 amino acids: CASSKGTAMVQYF. The chain carries TRBV19 and TRBJ2-7; absent DNA, TCRdb's TRBD1 call cannot be checked. The CDR3 sequence is 13 residues long. CDR1 and CDR2 (germline): LNHDA, SQIVND (reference sequence).

The CDR3 reads CASSEWVSNEKLFF. The chain employs TRBV6-1 and TRBJ1-4. Germline CDR1 MNHNS, CDR2 SASEGT. The CDR3 loop spans 14 amino acids.

V is TRBV24-1 and J is TRBJ1-2. Looked up from germline, CDR1 is KGHDR and CDR2 is SFDVKD. The CDR3 sequence is 14 residues long. The CDR3: CATSDPGTVYGYTF.

Considering frequency, this clonotype is medium-sized. The chain employs TRBV30 and TRBJ2-5; with no DNA, the TCRdb D assignment of TRBD1 cannot be verified. Per germline, CDR1 GTSNPN and CDR2 SVGIG (reference sequence). The CDR3 totals 16 residues. This CDR3 reads CAWNTIRTGEGETQYF. The full variable domain, completed using reference TRBV30 and TRBJ2-5, is SQTIHQWPATLVQPVGSPLSLECTVEGTSNPNLYWYRQAAGRGLQLLFYSVGIGQISSEVPQNLSASRPQDRQFILSSKKLLLSDSGFYLCAWNTIRTGEGETQYFGPGTRLLVL.

By frequency, this clonotype registers medium-sized. J is TRBJ2-3 and V is TRBV11-1; TCRdb proposes TRBD1, but this gene call is untestable without DNA. Germline assignment: CDR1 SGHAT and CDR2 FQDESV (reference sequence). This CDR3 is built from 14 residues. The CDR3 protein is CASSLDRGLDTQYF.

The chain couples TRBV6-5 to TRBJ2-3; TCRdb picks TRBD1, but there is no DNA to check that call. Germline V gene lookup returns CDR1 MNHEY and CDR2 SVGAGI. This CDR3 is 13 amino acids long. The CDR3 here is CASSLSAGVTQYF.

Considering frequency, this clonotype is medium-sized. The rearrangement links TRBV7-9 to TRBJ1-2. Per germline, CDR1 SEHNR and CDR2 FQNEAQ (reference sequence). The CDR3 runs to 14 residues. The CDR3 here is CASSLTGRHYGYTF.

Judged by frequency, this clonotype is medium-sized. The genes are TRBV6-5 and TRBJ2-2; TCRdb returns TRBD1, unconfirmable since there is no DNA. The CDR3 contains 15 residues. CDR1 MNHEY and CDR2 SVGAGI come from the germline V gene. Here the CDR3 reads CASRTQGADTGELFF.

By frequency, this clonotype is medium-sized. V and J are TRBV6-5 and TRBJ1-5; TCRdb's D call of TRBD1 is untestable without DNA. The germline CDR1 and CDR2 sequences are MNHEY and SVGAGI. The CDR3 runs 19 residues. The CDR3 loop reads CASSKHGTGFTRPNQPQHF.

This clonotype is deemed medium-sized (0.01 to 0.1%) by its frequency. The rearrangement joins TRBV20-1 to TRBJ1-2; the TCRdb D gene call, TRBD1, has no DNA to confirm it. The CDR3 loop spans 16 amino acids. Germline V gene sequence: CDR1 DFQATT, CDR2 SNEGSKA (reference sequence). CDR3 sequence: CSARTQGWGAGYGYTF.

V and J are TRBV5-5 and TRBJ1-5; TCRdb indicates TRBD1, and absent DNA this call remains unverified. This CDR3 has 16 residues. Per germline, CDR1 SGHKS and CDR2 YYEKEE (reference sequence). The CDR3 protein is CASSRSTGSVNQPQHF.

By frequency, this clonotype registers medium-sized. The chain carries TRBV20-1 and TRBJ2-1; without DNA, the TCRdb call of TRBD2 cannot be checked. Germline loops: CDR1 DFQATT, CDR2 SNEGSKA (reference sequence). The CDR3 length is 15 residues. The CDR3 reads CSASSGLAGINEQFF.

This chain links TRBV12-3 or TRBV12-4 with TRBJ2-5; absent DNA, TCRdb's TRBD1 call cannot be checked. The CDR3 sequence is 13 residues long. This CDR3 is CASRGTGQETQYF.

The chain carries TRBV4-1 and TRBJ1-5; TCRdb's assignment of TRBD1 cannot be checked, as there is no DNA. Germline loops: CDR1 MGHRA, CDR2 YSYEKL. The CDR3 covers 15 residues. This chain's CDR3 is CASSLGQGIGQPQHF.

The gene calls are TRBV27 and TRBJ1-5; with no DNA, the TCRdb D assignment of TRBD1 cannot be verified. Germline V gives CDR1 MNHEY, CDR2 SMNVEV (reference sequence). The CDR3 is 14 residues long. CDR3 loop: CASSRTGFGQPQHF.